The 8 T cell receptor beta chains below come from one sample, sequenced in a study of T cells in localized non-small cell lung cancer. The repertoire was sequenced with immunoSEQ multiplex PCR; TCRdb's copy has only in-frame clones and lacks some. The table records 45,000 or so clones, roughly nine tenths of them present only once. The specimen was PBMCs, collected before any cancer treatment. All receptors come from a woman aged 40-70 years with stage II lung adenocarcinoma.

This clone has a single count. The genes are TRBV6-6 and TRBJ2-1; maybe TRBD2 (6 bases). Germline V gene sequence: CDR1 MNHNY, CDR2 SVGAGI (reference sequence). The V gene lost 2 bases and the J gene lost 0 bases, with 8 bases spanning the gap. The CDR3 totals 15 residues. The CDR3: CASSYGGSSYNEQFF. As DNA, the CDR3 is TGTGCCAGCAGTTACGGGGGGAGCTCCTACAATGAGCAGTTCTTC.

The V and J genes are TRBV7-3 and TRBJ2-6, with D tentatively TRBD1 (6 bases). The germline gives CDR1 SGHTA, CDR2 FQGTGA. V was clipped by 1 base and J by 2 bases, with 9 bases between them. The CDR3 totals 16 residues. CDR3 sequence: CASSLIPGAGANVLTF. The CDR3 bases are TGTGCCAGCAGCTTAATCCCAGGGGCTGGGGCCAACGTCCTGACTTTC. Full variable domain (remainder filled in from reference TRBV7-3 and TRBJ2-6): GAGVSQTPSNKVTEKGKYVELRCDPISGHTALYWYRQSLGQGPEFLIYFQGTGAADDSGLPNDRFFAVRPEGSVSTLKIQRTERGDSAVYLCASSLIPGAGANVLTFGAGSRLTVL.

V and J are TRBV5-5 and TRBJ1-5; D is ambiguous. The germline V gene encodes CDR1 SGHKS and CDR2 YYEKEE (reference sequence). Trimming left V 0 bases short and J 7 bases short, with 14 bases between. The CDR3 totals 15 residues. CDR3 coding DNA: TGTGCCAGCAGCTTGGGAAGGGATATGAGGCAGCCCCAGCATTTT. It codes for CASSLGRDMRQPQHF.

The chain uses TRBV10-3 and TRBJ2-7, with 8 bases identical to TRBD1. CDR3 length: 16 amino acids. V trimming: 3 bases; J trimming: 5 bases; junction bases outside the gene matches: 12. Germline V gives CDR1 ENHRY, CDR2 SYGVKD. The CDR3 loop reads CAISDSKNRGFHEQYF. DNA for the CDR3: TGTGCCATCAGTGACTCGAAAAACAGGGGGTTCCACGAGCAGTACTTC.

The chain joins TRBV5-4 to TRBJ2-7; D gene ambiguous. V lost 2 bases to trimming and J lost 1 base, with 7 bases between them. CDR3 length equals 13 residues. The germline gives CDR1 SGHNT, CDR2 YYREEE (reference sequence). In DNA form, the CDR3 reads TGTGCCAGCAGCTTAACGGAATCCTACGAGCAGTACTTC. Protein: CASSLTESYEQYF.

V usage is TRBV18 and J usage is TRBJ2-5, with no clear D. The CDR3 loop spans 13 amino acids. The germline V gene has CDR1 KGHSH and CDR2 LQKENI. With 6 bases removed from V and 5 bases from J, the gap between germline ends came to 13 bases. CDR3 sequence reads: CASSPSLQETQYF. The DNA for the CDR3 is TGTGCCAGCTCTCCCAGTCTTCAGGAGACCCAGTACTTC.

The chain joins TRBV28 to TRBJ2-4; 9 bases map to TRBD1. Germline trimming cut 2 bases from V and 0 bases from J; bases unmatched to any gene: 8. The CDR3 is 18 amino acids. Germline V gene sequence: CDR1 MDHEN, CDR2 SYDVKM. In DNA, the CDR3 is TGTGCCAGCAGTTTACAGGTGGGACAGGGCCTAGCCAAAAACATTCAGTACTTC. Protein: CASSLQVGQGLAKNIQYF.

Only a few counts were recorded for this clone. V gene TRBV19 combines with J gene TRBJ2-1; D call uncertain. There are 12 residues in the CDR3. Trimming stripped 2 bases from V and 6 bases from J, with 5 bases between. CDR1 and CDR2 from the germline V gene are LNHDA and SQIVND (reference sequence). CDR3 residues: CASSIRFNEQFF. The DNA for the CDR3 is TGTGCCAGTAGTATAAGATTCAATGAGCAGTTCTTC.